This entry concerns a single T cell receptor (beta chain). Its target antigen remains unknown. The record has no base qualities; no much larger clone is one base away. This sample's time point label indicates: baseline before first vaccination. Vaccinee samples came from UK trials COV001 and COV002, including a single-blind randomized controlled phase 2/3 trial of AZD1222 (ChAdOx1 nCoV-19) in healthy adults. Trial participant PBMC samples were collected at day 0 and day 28 after the second dose for TCRbeta chain sequencing. These data come from a study of T cell responses to AZD1222 COVID-19 vaccine (dated by TCRdb to about 2021). Describing the broader study: AZD1222 recipients with second doses at about 4 weeks or about 12 weeks were pooled, because spike-specific TCR depth and breadth did not differ between schedules. TCR sequencing covered over 230 trial participants: some 210 given two doses of AZD1222 and 26 given two doses of MenACWY control vaccine. Trial participants were enrolled by age into 18-55, 56-69 and 70-plus year subgroups, with 148, 28 and 57 TCR-sequenced participants respectively. Study-wide conclusions, independent of this receptor: Reportedly, almost half of the unique spike-specific TCRs recognized epitopes lying outside the regions that are mutated in the B.1.351 and B.1.1.7 variants. Because no day 14 peak-response samples were available, repertoires were characterized only after the peak T cell response. In the small 56-69-year group, the increase in depth fell short of significance, most likely because of low power. Participants were mostly white British, with more females than males. The authors suggested clonal diversity may have been underestimated. Conclusions about previously exposed vaccinees are limited, since just 6 or 7 AZD1222 recipients were seropositive for SARS-CoV-2 at baseline. After two AZD1222 doses, both the breadth and the depth of spike-specific TCRs were significantly higher than at day 0 and than in MenACWY recipients. The vaccine-associated CD4 TCRs covered the entire spike protein, and the dominant responses fell in regions 160-218 and 743-854.

The CDR3 regions of human TCRbeta chains were subjected to immunosequencing. As for the authors' bioinformatics: TCRs in the repertoires were compared against a reference library of SARS-CoV-2-specific TCRs that had been generated with the MIRA antigen-specificity platform. Breadth meant the fraction of unique TCRs that were SARS-CoV-2-associated, whereas depth meant the fraction of total T cells that were SARS-CoV-2-associated. Using the MIRA data, each spike-specific TCR was mapped to the spike region that the TCR reacts to and placed in a CD4 or CD8 class. Log10-transformed breadth and depth values were compared by one-way ANOVA with Sidak's multiple comparisons tests. Imported from immuneACCESS, the table was reduced by TCRdb to in-frame sequences with V and J called. These copies leave out some clones; in studies compared against another copy, an unresolved V gene accounts for under half, and the cause of the remainder is not known. V and J calls and clone size are copied from that table; D and trimming were computed from the DNA. Recorded for this sample are around 33,000 clones; 91% of them occurred a single time. 45% of the sample goes to the ten largest clones.

The germline V gene (reference sequence) yields MNHNY for CDR1 and SVGAGI for CDR2. Between the V and J ends, shortened by 3 bases and 7 bases respectively, the junction contains 12 bases. CDR3 length: 13 amino acids, cysteine to phenylalanine. Only the CDR3 region is kept as DNA, spanning 39 bases read in frame from base 1. The rearranged segments are TRBV6-6 and TRBJ1-2; a confident D gene designation cannot be given. The specimen was peripheral blood, collected on day 0 of AZD1222 vaccination. The receptor was derived from an adult in good health. The CDR3 amino acid sequence is: CASSYTEGSGYTF. The sequenced DNA is TGTGCCAGCAGTTATACGGAGGGTAGTGGCTACACCTTC.